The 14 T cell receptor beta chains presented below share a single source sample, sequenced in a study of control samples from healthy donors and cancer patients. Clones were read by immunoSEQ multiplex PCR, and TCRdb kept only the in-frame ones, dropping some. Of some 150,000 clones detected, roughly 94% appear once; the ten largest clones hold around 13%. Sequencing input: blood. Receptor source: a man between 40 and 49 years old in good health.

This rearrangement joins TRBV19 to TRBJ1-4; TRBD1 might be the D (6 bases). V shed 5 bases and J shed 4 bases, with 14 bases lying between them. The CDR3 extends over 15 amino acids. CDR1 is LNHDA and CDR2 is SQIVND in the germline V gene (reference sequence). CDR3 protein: CASSSLQGLNEKLFF. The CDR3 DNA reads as TGTGCCAGTAGTTCCTTACAGGGCCTTAATGAAAAACTGTTTTTT. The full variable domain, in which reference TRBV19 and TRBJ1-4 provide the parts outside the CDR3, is DGGITQSPKYLFRKEGQNVTLSCEQNLNHDAMYWYRQDPGQGLRLIYYSQIVNDFQKGDIAEGYSVSREKKESFPLTVTSAQKNPTAFYLCASSSLQGLNEKLFFGSGTQLSVL.

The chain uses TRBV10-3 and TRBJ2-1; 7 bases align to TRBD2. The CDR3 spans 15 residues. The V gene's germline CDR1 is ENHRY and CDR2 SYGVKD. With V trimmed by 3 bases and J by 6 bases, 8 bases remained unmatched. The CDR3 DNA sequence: TGTGCCATCAGTGACAGACTAGCCCTTGGCAATGAGCAGTTCTTC. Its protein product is CAISDRLALGNEQFF.

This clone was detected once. The CDR3 DNA follows: TGTGCCAGCAGCTCGAGCGGGAGGCGGGACGTGGAGACCCAGTACTTC. Protein sequence: CASSSSGRRDVETQYF. The V and J genes are TRBV9 and TRBJ2-5; 9 bases line up with TRBD2. The CDR3 has 16 amino acids. From germline, CDR1 is SGDLS and CDR2 YYNGEE. V lost 4 bases to trimming and J lost 5 bases; unmatched junction nucleotides: 12.

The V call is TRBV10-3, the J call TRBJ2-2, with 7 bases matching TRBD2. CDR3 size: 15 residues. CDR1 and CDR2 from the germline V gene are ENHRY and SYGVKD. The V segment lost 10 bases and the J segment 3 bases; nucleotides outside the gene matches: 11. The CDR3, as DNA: TGTGCCAACTCGCGCGGGACTATTGACACCGGGGAGCTGTTTTTT. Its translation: CANSRGTIDTGELFF.

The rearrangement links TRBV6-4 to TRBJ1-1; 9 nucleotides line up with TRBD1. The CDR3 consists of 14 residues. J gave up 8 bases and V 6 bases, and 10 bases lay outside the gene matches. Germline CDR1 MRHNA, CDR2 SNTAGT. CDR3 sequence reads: CASRSGQGGSEAFF. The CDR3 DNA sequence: TGTGCCAGCAGATCGGGACAGGGCGGGTCCGAAGCTTTCTTT.

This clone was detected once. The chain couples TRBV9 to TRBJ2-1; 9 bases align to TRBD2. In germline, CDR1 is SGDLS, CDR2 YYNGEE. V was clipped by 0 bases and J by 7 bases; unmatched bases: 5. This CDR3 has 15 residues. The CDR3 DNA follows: TGTGCCAGCAGCGTAGAGTTAGCGGGGGATAATGAGCAGTTCTTC. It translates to CASSVELAGDNEQFF.

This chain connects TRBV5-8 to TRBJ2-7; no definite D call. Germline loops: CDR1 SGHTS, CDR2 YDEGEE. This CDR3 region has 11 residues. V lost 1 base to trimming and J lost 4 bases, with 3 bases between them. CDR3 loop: CASSLFYEQYF. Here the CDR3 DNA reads TGTGCCAGCAGCTTGTTTTACGAGCAGTACTTC.

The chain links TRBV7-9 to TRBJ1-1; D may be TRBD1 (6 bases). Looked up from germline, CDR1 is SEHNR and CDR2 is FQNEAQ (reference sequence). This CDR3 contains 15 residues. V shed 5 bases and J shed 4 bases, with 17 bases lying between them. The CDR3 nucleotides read TGTGCCAGCAGCAGCCCGGGGACACGAACCACTGAAGCTTTCTTT. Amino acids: CASSSPGTRTTEAFF.

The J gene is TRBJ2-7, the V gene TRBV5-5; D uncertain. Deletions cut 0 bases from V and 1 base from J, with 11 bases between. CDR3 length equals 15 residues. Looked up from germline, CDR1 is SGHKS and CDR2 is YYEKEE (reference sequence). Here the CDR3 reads CASSLGMKSSYEQYF. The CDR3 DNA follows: TGTGCCAGCAGCTTGGGGATGAAGAGTTCCTACGAGCAGTACTTC.

CDR3 sequence (DNA): TGTGCCAGCAGCCAACAGGGGATCTATGGCTACACCTTC. It yields the protein CASSQQGIYGYTF. V gene TRBV14 combines with J gene TRBJ1-2, with a weak D call TRBD1 (6 bases). CDR1 SGHDN and CDR2 FVKESK come from the germline V gene. V shed 2 bases and J shed 4 bases, with 8 bases lying between them. The CDR3 has 13 amino acids.

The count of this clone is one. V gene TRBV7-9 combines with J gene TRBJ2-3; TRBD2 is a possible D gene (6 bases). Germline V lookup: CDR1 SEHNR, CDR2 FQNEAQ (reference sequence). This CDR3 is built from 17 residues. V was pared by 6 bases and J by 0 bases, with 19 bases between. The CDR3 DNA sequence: TGTGCCAGCAGTTTCCTGGGCCTAGCGTCTAGCACAGATACGCAGTATTTT. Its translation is CASSFLGLASSTDTQYF.

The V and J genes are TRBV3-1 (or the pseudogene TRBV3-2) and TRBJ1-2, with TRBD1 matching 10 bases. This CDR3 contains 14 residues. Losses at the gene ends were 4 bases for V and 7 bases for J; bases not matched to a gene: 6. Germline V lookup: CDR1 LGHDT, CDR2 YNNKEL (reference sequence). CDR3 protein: CASSLRDRGLGYTF. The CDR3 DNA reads TGTGCCAGCAGCCTCCGAGACAGGGGGCTTGGCTACACCTTC.

As DNA, the CDR3 is TGTGCCAGCAATAAGCACAGGGGAAGCAATCAGCCCCAGCATTTT. It translates to CASNKHRGSNQPQHF. The chain couples TRBV28 to TRBJ1-5, with TRBD1 matching 7 bases. Unmatched junction bases numbered 7, after V lost 7 bases and J lost 1 base. The CDR3 covers 15 residues. Germline V gene lookup returns CDR1 MDHEN and CDR2 SYDVKM.

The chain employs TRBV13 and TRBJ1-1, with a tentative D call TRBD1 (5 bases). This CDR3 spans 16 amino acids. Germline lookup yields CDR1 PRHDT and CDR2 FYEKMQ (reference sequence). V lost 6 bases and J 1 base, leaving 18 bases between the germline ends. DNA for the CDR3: TGTGCCAGCAGTCCGAGAGGGGAAGTTGCGAACACTGAAGCTTTCTTT. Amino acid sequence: CASSPRGEVANTEAFF.